These T cell receptor beta chains were read from a single sample in a study of shared T cell receptors in the human thymus. Sequencing was performed with immunoSEQ multiplex PCR; in TCRdb, only in-frame clones are kept and a portion is missing. In the table there are hundreds of thousands of clones, roughly 90% of which are singletons. The sample was also reused in another study, on human thymus T cells.

Sequenced sample: thymocytes. These receptors were collected from a boy younger than two with a congenital heart defect. CDR3s leave out the opening cysteine and the closing phenylalanine or tryptophan. Clone size is shown for a subset of rows, as once, few, many or a class of expanded clone.

size: -; J: TRBJ2-3; V: TRBV30; CDR3: AWSLGTGLNGGTDTQY
size: -; J: TRBJ2-7; V: TRBV11-2; CDR3: ASSLVGSGRWEQY
size: -; J: TRBJ2-2; V: TRBV7-6; CDR3: ASSPGLAGGPTGELF
size: -; J: TRBJ1-2; V: TRBV4-3; CDR3: ASSQDWAGGYGYT
size: -; J: TRBJ1-3; V: TRBV13; CDR3: ASSIRRITGNTIY
size: -; J: TRBJ1-2; V: TRBV4-1; CDR3: ASSQDGQGYGYT
size: -; J: TRBJ2-7; V: TRBV6-5; CDR3: ASSYSNTSSYEQY
size: -; J: TRBJ2-5; V: TRBV5-6; CDR3: ASSFSGGSVEETQY
size: -; J: TRBJ1-2; V: TRBV4-3; CDR3: ASSQDPPGGRGRAYGYT
size: -; J: TRBJ1-3; V: TRBV19; CDR3: ASSKQVALSGNTIY
size: -; J: TRBJ1-4; V: TRBV5-1; CDR3: ASSLAGPSKLF
size: -; J: TRBJ2-5; V: TRBV6-5; CDR3: ASSPQPGACGTQY
size: -; J: TRBJ2-7; V: TRBV10-3; CDR3: AISRLADDYEQY
size: -; J: TRBJ2-7; V: TRBV6-1; CDR3: ASSEERDAYEQY
size: -; J: TRBJ2-1; V: TRBV11-2; CDR3: ASSLEVGGEQF
size: -; J: TRBJ2-5; V: TRBV23-1; CDR3: ASSRLNGTGVPLKETQY
size: -; J: TRBJ2-7; V: TRBV5-5; CDR3: ASSLNREKGPWVYEQY
size: once; J: TRBJ2-4; V: TRBV2; CDR3: ASSKDSALAKNIQY
size: -; J: TRBJ2-7; V: TRBV6-5; CDR3: ASRERLAASYEQY
size: -; J: TRBJ2-7; V: TRBV18; CDR3: ASSPPSYHEQY
size: -; J: TRBJ1-1; V: TRBV28; CDR3: ASSERDRGYTEAF
size: -; J: TRBJ2-7; V: TRBV5-4; CDR3: ASSTERTSDTEGSYEQY
size: -; J: TRBJ2-2; V: TRBV4-3; CDR3: ASSQDEDRTNTGELF
size: -; J: TRBJ2-3; V: TRBV27; CDR3: ASSLLAGSTDTQY
size: -; J: TRBJ1-4; V: TRBV9; CDR3: ASRAGTRNEKLF
size: few; J: TRBJ1-3; V: TRBV11-2; CDR3: ASSTPGDFSGNTIY
size: -; J: TRBJ1-2; V: TRBV9; CDR3: ASSGPTGSNYGYT
size: -; J: TRBJ2-7; V: TRBV2; CDR3: ASNTIPTATSGGTYEQY
size: -; J: -; V: TRBV5-1; CDR3: ASSFDRGAASYEQY
size: -; J: TRBJ2-7; V: TRBV7-9; CDR3: ASSSPGQSYEQY
size: -; J: TRBJ2-1; V: TRBV4-2; CDR3: ASSQTAGGNNEQF
size: -; J: TRBJ2-1; V: TRBV19; CDR3: ASSTLPPGQDYNEQF
size: -; J: TRBJ2-7; V: TRBV27; CDR3: ASSTRARGPYEQY
size: -; J: TRBJ2-3; V: TRBV5-1; CDR3: ASSTGQGTDTQY
size: -; J: TRBJ2-5; V: TRBV5-4; CDR3: ASSYPGNPGLAEETQY
size: -; J: TRBJ2-7; V: TRBV5-1; CDR3: ASSLGAGLLYEQY
size: -; J: TRBJ2-3; V: TRBV15; CDR3: ATSRGGGGHTQY
size: -; J: TRBJ2-7; V: TRBV25-1; CDR3: ASSASTSGDKWEYEQY
size: -; J: TRBJ2-1; V: TRBV20-1; CDR3: SAKPRDEQF
size: once; J: TRBJ2-3; V: TRBV25-1; CDR3: ASSERRDSSTDTQY
size: -; J: TRBJ2-7; V: TRBV5-1; CDR3: ASSPRPGPYEQY
size: -; J: TRBJ2-1; V: TRBV13; CDR3: ASSLYAGGSSYNEQF
size: -; J: TRBJ2-7; V: TRBV5-1; CDR3: ASSLEAGGGEQY
size: -; J: TRBJ2-2; V: TRBV5-6; CDR3: ASSFKQGPNTGELF
size: once; J: TRBJ1-1; V: TRBV27; CDR3: ASSSGETEAF
size: -; J: TRBJ2-3; V: TRBV9; CDR3: ASSPPTSGYSTDTQY
size: -; J: TRBJ2-7; V: TRBV7-6; CDR3: ASSLAGEGREATYEQY
size: -; J: TRBJ1-1; V: TRBV27; CDR3: ASSDHGRAGTEAF
size: -; J: TRBJ2-1; V: TRBV5-8; CDR3: ASSGLAGARVYNEQF
size: -; J: TRBJ2-3; V: TRBV29-1; CDR3: SVVRGLADTQY
size: -; J: TRBJ2-2; V: TRBV27; CDR3: ATRTGPNTGELF
size: -; J: TRBJ1-5; V: TRBV19; CDR3: ASSISTGMGNQPQH
size: -; J: TRBJ2-4; V: TRBV19; CDR3: ASSTPAPKKNIQY
size: once; J: TRBJ2-5; V: TRBV7-8; CDR3: ASSLASRAETQY
size: -; J: TRBJ2-7; V: TRBV5-6; CDR3: ASSQGGIGYEQY